Detailed here is one TCR beta chain. Antigen: not known. The read terminates 3 residues ahead of where the CDR3 ends, so the germline J gene completes it. TCRdb keeps only in-frame clones here, not all; method: immunoSEQ multiplex PCR. This sample's table has around 19,000 clones. These data come from a study of T cells in women clearing cervical HPV infection. Across the whole study: Control women cleared a single incident HPV16 infection within 12 months. Case blood was drawn when the lesion was first found; control blood after infection became undetectable.

The ends were cut back, 1 base at V and 6 bases at J, with 17 bases in the middle. The CDR3 totals 16 residues. Points from the study as a whole: T-cell numbers per sample were unknown and may explain richness differences. Effector/memory and HPV-specific T cells were not isolated, and association timing is unknown.

Material for sequencing was blood buffy coat. The origin of this receptor is a woman between 18 and 70 years old with a cervical HPV16 infection that either progressed to CIN3+ or cleared (not recorded which). The chain recombines TRBV12-3 or TRBV12-4 with TRBJ2-3; a weak D match, TRBD1 (6 bases). This chain's CDR3 is CASSLGAGEALDTQYF. The part of the CDR3 DNA that was read is TGTGCCAGCAGTTTAGGGGCAGGGGAAGCGTTGGATACG.